This T cell receptor (beta chain) was sequenced for a study of somatic mutations in cytotoxic T cells in rheumatoid arthritis. The study, taken as a whole, reports: Measurement of CD8+ T-cell clonality revealed no significant difference between rheumatoid arthritis patients and age-matched healthy controls. The largest CD8+ clone made up over 20% of CD8+ cells in about an eighth of the roughly 60 patients. Expanded CD8+ clones had unknown antigen targets.

With respect to this clone: Antigen: not known.

Using immunoSEQ multiplex PCR, the repertoire was profiled, and TCRdb retains in-frame clones only, with some absent. In the table there are 12,000 or so clones, less than 85% of which are singletons. Isolating CD4+ and CD8+ cells involved positive magnetic bead selection on an AutoMACS. Their purity was then checked by flow cytometry. The V end lost 3 bases, the J end lost 6 bases, and 11 bases lay between the germline ends. Per germline, CDR1 MNHNS and CDR2 SASEGT. This CDR3 comprises 14 residues. The sequence derives from a woman in her thirties or forties in good health. Sequencing was carried out using CD8+ T cells sorted from blood. The chain employs TRBV6-1 and TRBJ1-4; D may be TRBD1 (6 bases). The CDR3 DNA sequence: TGTGCCAGCAGTGAGAGGGGGTCCTATGAAAAACTGTTTTTT. Its translation is CASSERGSYEKLFF.